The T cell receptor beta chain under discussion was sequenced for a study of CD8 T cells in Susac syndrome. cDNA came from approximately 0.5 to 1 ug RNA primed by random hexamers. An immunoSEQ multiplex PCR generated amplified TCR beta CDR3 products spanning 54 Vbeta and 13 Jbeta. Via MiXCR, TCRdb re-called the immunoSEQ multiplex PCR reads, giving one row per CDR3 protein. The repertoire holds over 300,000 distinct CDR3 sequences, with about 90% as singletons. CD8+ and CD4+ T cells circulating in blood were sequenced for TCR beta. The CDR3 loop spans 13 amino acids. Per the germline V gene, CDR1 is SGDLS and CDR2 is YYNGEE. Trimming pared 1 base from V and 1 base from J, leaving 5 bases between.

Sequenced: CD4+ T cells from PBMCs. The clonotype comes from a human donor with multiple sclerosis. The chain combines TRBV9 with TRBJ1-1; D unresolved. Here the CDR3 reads CASSVHQNTEAFF. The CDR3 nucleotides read TGTGCCAGCAGCGTACACCAGAACACTGAAGCTTTCTTT.